The subject of this entry is one T cell receptor (beta chain). The target antigen is unknown. Here immunoSEQ multiplex PCR was the method, and the copy in TCRdb shows in-frame clones only, minus some. Of 120,000 to 150,000 clones in the sample, 75% to 95% were seen once. The CDR3 runs to 15 residues. Deletions cut 4 bases from V and 7 bases from J, with 20 bases between. Germline V CDR1 and CDR2: SGHKS, YYEKEE (reference sequence). These data belong to a study of T cell responses to AZD1222 COVID-19 vaccine. Study observations and caveats: Spike-specific TCRs gained breadth and depth after people received two AZD1222 doses. AZD1222 recipients seropositive at baseline numbered only five to seven. The span of vaccine-associated CD4 TCRs extended across spike, with dominance at 160-218 and 743-854. Females outnumbered males among donors, who were mostly white British; clonal diversity was possibly underestimated.

The rearrangement links TRBV5-5 to TRBJ1-2; tentatively, D is TRBD1 (6 bases). The input for sequencing was peripheral blood, taken on day 0 of MenACWY control vaccination. This TCR derives from an adult in good health. The CDR3 is CASSPGAQVTSGYTF. In DNA form, the CDR3 reads TGTGCCAGCAGCCCGGGGGCACAGGTGACGTCTGGCTACACCTTC.